This T cell receptor beta chain derives from a study of multiple sclerosis patients with progressive multifocal leukoencephalopathy. General study findings and limits: Most PML patients had lower entropy, suggesting less diverse TRB repertoires.

Clones were read by immunoSEQ multiplex PCR, and TCRdb kept only the in-frame ones, dropping some. The repertoire consists of roughly 28,000 clones, with 85% occurring once and the leading ten covering under 15%. Note on this clone: Its specificity is not known.

Time point defined: time of PML onset. PML was diagnosed clinically and by MRI, then confirmed by JC virus DNA in cerebrospinal fluid. Between about 16 and 60 months of natalizumab therapy passed before PML developed in these natalizumab-treated patients. V was pared by 1 base and J by 3 bases, with 4 bases of the junction left unmatched. The CDR3 sequence is 15 residues long. Germline-derived CDR1 and CDR2 are SGHVS and FNYEAQ. The source material was PBMCs, sampled from a patient treated with natalizumab. The V and J genes are TRBV7-6 and TRBJ2-3, with TRBD1 matching over 7 bases. The TCR originated in a woman in her 30s with progressive multifocal leukoencephalopathy. The CDR3 reads CASSLEGAWTDTQYF. The CDR3 DNA is TGTGCCAGCAGCTTAGAGGGGGCTTGGACAGATACGCAGTATTTT.